This TCR beta chain was obtained from a study of T-cell reconstitution after alpha-beta-depleted transplantation in children. General observations from the study: Some patients' high day-60 TCRbeta diversity was attributed to recipient cells surviving conditioning. Where alpha-beta T cells came from about two months after transplant was reportedly several hundred expanded graft clones. Once a year had passed after transplant, T-cell counts and diversity came mostly from newly produced T cells.

Germline V lookup: CDR1 SGHVS, CDR2 FQNEAQ. With 1 base removed from V and 8 bases from J, the gap between germline ends came to 12 bases. This CDR3 spans 14 amino acids. Unique molecular identifiers were incorporated when the TCRbeta library was constructed. Each CDR3 protein is one row after TCRdb ran MiXCR on the PCR reads. The data show 95,000 to 120,000 distinct CDR3 sequences, approximately 6.4% seen once. This clonotype has ten or more counts. Its antigen is as yet unknown. V gene TRBV7-8 combines with J gene TRBJ1-5; D gene unclear. The sequence was collected from a male patient under 10 years old who had a stem cell transplant for acute lymphoblastic leukemia, so the T cells may come from the graft donor. Sequencing used PBMCs, mostly from graft donor cells, obtained 360 days after TCRalphabeta/CD19-depleted stem cell transplant. CDR3 sequence reads: CASSLDPGLEPQHF. The CDR3 DNA sequence: TGTGCCAGCAGCTTAGACCCGGGGTTGGAGCCCCAGCATTTT.